The 27 T cell receptor beta chains below all came from one sample that was sequenced in a study of CD8 T cells in ankylosing spondylitis. TCRdb ran MiXCR on the 5' RACE reads and lists one entry per CDR3 protein. Of 250,000 to 400,000 distinct CDR3 sequences in the sample, roughly 11% were seen once. Sequenced: blood, either unsorted or a sorted T cell fraction (not recorded which). The receptors were gathered from a female donor with ankylosing spondylitis or in good health (not recorded which).

This clonotype has at least ten counts. The chain joins TRBV5-1 to TRBJ2-2, with D possibly matching TRBD1 (5 bases). V was cut by 0 bases and J by 1 base, with 7 bases left in between. CDR1 is SGHRS and CDR2 is YFSETQ in the germline V gene. The CDR3 runs to 15 residues. The CDR3 loop reads CASSLGQWNTGELFF. CDR3 bases: TGCGCCAGCAGCTTGGGACAGTGGAACACCGGGGAGCTGTTTTTT.

On this clonotype: Relative to the germline gene, one junction end is altered; a read error may explain this. The V call is TRBV3-1, the J call TRBJ2-2; D is unclear. Germline CDR1 is LGHDT and CDR2 is YNNKEL (reference sequence). The CDR3 runs 13 residues. The DNA of the CDR3 is TGTGCCATCAGCCCGGCCAACACCGGGGAGCTGTTTTTT. It yields the protein CAISPANTGELFF.

This chain links TRBV30 with TRBJ2-1; TRBD2 matches 9 bases. J lost 1 base, V lost 5 bases, and 9 bases had no gene match. The CDR3 loop spans 16 amino acids. Germline V gene sequence: CDR1 GTSNPN, CDR2 SVGIG (reference sequence). The CDR3 DNA sequence: TGTGCCTGGGAACCGGGACTAGCTGCGTCCTACAATGAGCAGTTCTTC. Residues: CAWEPGLAASYNEQFF.

Points on this clonotype: A much larger clone sits a single nucleotide away, making a read error possible. Without the conserved terminal phenylalanine or tryptophan, this CDR3 likely stems from a read error. The chain is built from TRBV20-1 and TRBJ2-5; the D gene is possibly TRBD2 (5 bases). V shed 4 bases and J shed 5 bases, with 17 bases lying between them. Looked up from germline, CDR1 is DFQATT and CDR2 is SNEGSKA (reference sequence). This CDR3 is 14 amino acids long. The CDR3 DNA is TGCAGTGCTACCCCGGGATTACGTTCGGAGACCCAGTACTTA. The encoded protein is CSATPGLRSETQYL.

The chain uses TRBV12-3 or TRBV12-4 and TRBJ1-2; 7 positions agree with TRBD1. This CDR3 spans 15 amino acids. V lost 5 bases, J lost 7 bases, and 13 bases stayed unmatched. CDR3 protein: CASSLSPTGSSGYTF. The CDR3 coding sequence is TGTGCCAGCAGTCTAAGCCCGACAGGGAGTTCTGGCTACACCTTC.

This chain uses TRBV25-1 with TRBJ2-1; D possibly corresponds to TRBD2 (5 bases). The CDR3 covers 16 residues. V lost 4 bases, J lost 0 bases, and 13 bases lay in between. Germline V gene lookup returns CDR1 MGHDK and CDR2 SYGVNS. The CDR3 is CASSVTAESSYNEQFF. CDR3 nucleotide sequence: TGTGCCAGCAGTGTTACAGCGGAAAGCTCCTACAATGAGCAGTTCTTC.

The chain recombines TRBV7-2 with TRBJ2-1, with 8 bases fitting TRBD2. Unmatched junction bases numbered 9, after V lost 2 bases and J lost 6 bases. This CDR3 contains 16 residues. The germline gives CDR1 SGHTA, CDR2 FQGNSA. The CDR3 region has the DNA TGTGCCAGCAGCTTAATGGGTCTAGCGGGTGCCAATGAGCAGTTCTTC. Translated: CASSLMGLAGANEQFF.

This clonotype has ten or more counts. The genes are TRBV7-3 and TRBJ2-2; D is uncertain. Germline-derived CDR1 and CDR2 are SGHTA and FQGTGA. This CDR3 region has 15 residues. Trimming took 3 bases from V and 1 from J, leaving 9 bases between them. CDR3 sequence (DNA): TGTGCCAGCAGCTTGCGGCCGCAGAACACCGGGGAGCTGTTTTTT. Protein: CASSLRPQNTGELFF.

This clonotype was detected many times. The rearrangement uses TRBV21-1 and TRBJ2-7; TRBD1 is taken as the D call from the table, unchecked against the DNA. TRBV21-1 is noted as a pseudogene. CDR3 length: 17 amino acids. The CDR3 loop reads CASSKGGREREAYEQYF. The CDR3, as DNA: TGTGCCAGCAGCAAAGGGGGTCGGGAGAGGGAAGCCTACGAGCAGTACTTC.

This clonotype was seen repeatedly, ten times or more. The chain joins TRBV7-9 to TRBJ2-1; D unclear. This CDR3 spans 13 amino acids. CDR1 and CDR2 from the germline V gene are SEHNR and FQNEAQ (reference sequence). Trimming stripped 0 bases from V and 7 bases from J, with 7 bases between. This chain's CDR3 is CASSLAIRNEQFF. The DNA for the CDR3 is TGTGCCAGCAGCTTAGCGATCAGAAATGAGCAGTTCTTC. Variable domain in full (rest from reference TRBV7-9 and TRBJ2-1): DTGVSQNPRHKITKRGQNVTFRCDPISEHNRLYWYRQTLGQGPEFLTYFQNEAQLEKSRLLSDRFSAERPKGSFSTLEIQRTEQGDSAMYLCASSLAIRNEQFFGPGTRLTVL.

Many counts were recorded for this clonotype. For the CDR3, the DNA is TGTGCCAGCAGCACCGGACTAGCGGGGGGCACAGATACGCAGTATTTT. This gives the protein CASSTGLAGGTDTQYF. The chain combines TRBV7-3 with TRBJ2-3; 13 bases agree with TRBD2. The CDR3 totals 16 residues. The germline gives CDR1 SGHTA, CDR2 FQGTGA. J gave up 1 base and V 5 bases, and 3 bases lay outside the gene matches. Combining the CDR3 with reference TRBV7-3 and TRBJ2-3 gives the whole variable domain GAGVSQTPSNKVTEKGKYVELRCDPISGHTALYWYRQSLGQGPEFLIYFQGTGAADDSGLPNDRFFAVRPEGSVSTLKIQRTERGDSAVYLCASSTGLAGGTDTQYFGPGTRLTVL.

This clonotype is a singleton in its sample. A much larger clone differs from this one at a single base, so this may be a read error. This rearrangement joins TRBV20-1 to TRBJ1-2; D is perhaps TRBD1 (5 bases). V was pared by 6 bases and J by 4 bases, with 9 bases between. CDR1 is DFQATT, CDR2 SNEGSKA, per germline (reference sequence). CDR3 size: 11 residues. CDR3 protein: CSAPDIYGYTF. For the CDR3, the DNA is TGCAGTGCGCCGGACATCTATGGCTACACCTTC.

The chain employs TRBV28 and TRBJ2-7; 9 bases fit TRBD1. This CDR3 region has 18 residues. Germline assignment: CDR1 MDHEN and CDR2 SYDVKM. J gave up 4 bases and V 4 bases, and 17 bases lay outside the gene matches. The CDR3 sequence: CASSYFPLRGQGPYEQYF. CDR3 DNA: TGTGCCAGCAGTTACTTCCCCCTCCGCGGACAGGGGCCTTACGAGCAGTACTTC.

At least ten counts were recorded for this clonotype. The rearrangement links TRBV20-1 to TRBJ1-5; possible D gene TRBD1, 5 bases. Trimming removed 3 bases at V and 0 bases at J, with 18 bases between. Germline V gene data show CDR1 as DFQATT and CDR2 as SNEGSKA (reference sequence). The CDR3 totals 17 residues. The CDR3 protein is CSASPGTGDPSNQPQHF. The CDR3 region has the DNA TGCAGTGCTAGTCCGGGCACTGGGGACCCTAGCAATCAGCCCCAGCATTTT.

This sequence joins TRBV3-1 and TRBJ2-3; 13 bases are a match to TRBD2. Trimming took 1 base from V and 0 from J; bases not matched to a gene: 7. Looked up from germline, CDR1 is LGHDT and CDR2 is YNNKEL (reference sequence). The CDR3 spans 19 residues. The CDR3 region has the DNA TGTGCCAGCAGCCAAGGTACTAGCGGGAGGGCTCTGAGCACAGATACGCAGTATTTT. It translates to CASSQGTSGRALSTDTQYF.

The genes are TRBV30 and TRBJ2-1; perhaps TRBD1 as D (6 bases). V was pared by 0 bases and J by 9 bases, with 12 bases between. Germline V gene sequence: CDR1 GTSNPN, CDR2 SVGIG (reference sequence). The CDR3 runs to 13 residues. In DNA, the CDR3 is TGTGCCTGGAGTGTACGAGGGGGTGTTGAGCAGTTCTTC. Its translation: CAWSVRGGVEQFF. The full variable domain, completed using reference TRBV30 and TRBJ2-1, is SQTIHQWPATLVQPVGSPLSLECTVEGTSNPNLYWYRQAAGRGLQLLFYSVGIGQISSEVPQNLSASRPQDRQFILSSKKLLLSDSGFYLCAWSVRGGVEQFFGPGTRLTVL.

This clonotype occurred many times. This rearrangement joins TRBV20-1 to TRBJ2-1, with a tentative D call TRBD2 (5 bases). The CDR3 spans 12 residues. Germline V lookup: CDR1 DFQATT, CDR2 SNEGSKA (reference sequence). V shed 6 bases and J shed 8 bases, with 14 bases lying between them. The CDR3 loop reads CSAEGVVDEQFF. For the CDR3, the DNA is TGCAGTGCCGAGGGCGTAGTAGATGAGCAGTTCTTC.

This clonotype was detected ten times or more. The chain uses TRBV5-1 and TRBJ1-5; D is undetermined. Germline lookup yields CDR1 SGHRS and CDR2 YFSETQ. The CDR3 runs 15 residues. The ends were cut back, 0 bases at V and 4 bases at J, with 11 bases in the middle. In DNA, the CDR3 is TGCGCCAGCAGCTTGGGAGGACCTGGGAATCAGCCCCAGCATTTT. Protein sequence: CASSLGGPGNQPQHF.

This clonotype was counted ten times or more. This chain connects TRBV5-1 to TRBJ1-2; no reliable D call. The CDR3 has 14 amino acids. The ends were cut back, 6 bases at V and 4 bases at J, with 16 bases in the middle. CDR1 SGHRS and CDR2 YFSETQ come from the germline V gene. Written as DNA, the CDR3 is TGCGCCAGCACTGAGGGATCCCTCAGCTATGGCTACACCTTC. It encodes CASTEGSLSYGYTF.

In this sample, this clonotype turned up a few times. The chain is built from TRBV7-9 and TRBJ2-7, with a possible D match to TRBD2 (5 bases). The CDR3 extends over 15 amino acids. Germline loops: CDR1 SEHNR, CDR2 FQNEAQ (reference sequence). Trimming shortened V by 5 bases and J by 3 bases, and 17 bases separated the two germline ends. Written as DNA, the CDR3 is TGTGCCAGCAGCCCCCCCCGGACTGACGTCTACGAGCAGTACTTC. It translates to CASSPPRTDVYEQYF.

V and J are TRBV5-6 and TRBJ2-5; TRBD1 matches at 7 bases. J was trimmed by 5 bases and V by 4 bases; bases with no gene match: 5. CDR3 size: 13 residues. Germline loops: CDR1 SGHDT, CDR2 YYEEEE. The CDR3 DNA sequence: TGTGCCAGCAGCCAAGACAGGGTGGAGACCCAGTACTTC. It encodes CASSQDRVETQYF.

This clonotype appeared many times. The genes are TRBV7-2 and TRBJ2-3; 10 bases are shared with TRBD1. This CDR3 has 15 residues. Germline loops: CDR1 SGHTA, CDR2 FQGNSA. V shed 4 bases and J 5 bases; nucleotides not matched to a gene: 6. The CDR3 loop is CASSSDRGRQDTQYF. CDR3 nucleotides: TGTGCCAGCAGCTCCGACAGGGGGCGGCAAGATACGCAGTATTTT. The whole variable domain, filled in from reference TRBV7-2 and TRBJ2-3, reads GAGVSQSPSNKVTEKGKDVELRCDPISGHTALYWYRQSLGQGLEFLIYFQGNSAPDKSGLPSDRFSAERTGGSVSTLTIQRTQQEDSAVYLCASSSDRGRQDTQYFGPGTRLTVL.

In its sample, this clonotype was seen a few times. The V call is TRBV7-8, the J call TRBJ1-5; D gene uncertain. Per the germline V gene, CDR1 is SGHVS and CDR2 is FQNEAQ. The CDR3 is 18 amino acids. Trimming removed 0 bases from V and 0 bases from J, with 15 bases in between. CDR3 residues: CASSLADRVYTSNQPQHF. As DNA, the CDR3 is TGTGCCAGCAGCTTAGCCGACCGAGTCTATACTAGCAATCAGCCCCAGCATTTT.

This chain links TRBV5-6 with TRBJ2-5; 11 bases fit TRBD2. This CDR3 is 15 amino acids long. Trimming at V came to 4 bases and at J to 4 bases, leaving 6 bases not matched to a gene. Per the germline V gene, CDR1 is SGHDT and CDR2 is YYEEEE. The CDR3 here is CASSLLAGGRETQYF. CDR3 nucleotides: TGTGCCAGCAGCCTTCTAGCGGGGGGAAGAGAGACCCAGTACTTC.

The table lists this clonotype with many counts. The rearrangement uses TRBV7-9 and TRBJ1-3; tentatively, D is TRBD1 (6 bases). This CDR3 is built from 16 residues. V gave up 3 bases and J gave up 0 bases, with 12 bases separating them. The germline V gene has CDR1 SEHNR and CDR2 FQNEAQ (reference sequence). The CDR3 nucleotides read TGTGCCAGCAGCTTCTACAGGGACCCCTCTGGAAACACCATATATTTT. Its protein is CASSFYRDPSGNTIYF.

About this clonotype itself: One base away lies a much larger clone, so this may be a sequencing read error. The chain recombines TRBV5-1 with TRBJ2-2; 9 bases match TRBD1. CDR1 is SGHRS and CDR2 is YFSETQ in the germline V gene. CDR3 size: 17 residues. CDR3 bases: TGCGCCCGCAGCTTGGATCCGGGACAGGGAGCCACCGGGGAGCTGTTTTTT. This translates into CARSLDPGQGATGELFF.

This clonotype was seen at least ten times. This rearrangement joins TRBV20-1 to TRBJ1-5; a weak D match, TRBD1 (5 bases). The CDR3 has 14 amino acids. Trimming pared 6 bases from V and 0 bases from J, leaving 12 bases between. Per the germline V gene, CDR1 is DFQATT and CDR2 is SNEGSKA (reference sequence). In nucleotides, the CDR3 is TGCAGTGCCCCCCGACAGAATAGCAATCAGCCCCAGCATTTT. Amino acid sequence: CSAPRQNSNQPQHF.